The present T cell receptor (beta chain) was sequenced within a study of T cell changes during pregnancy in multiple sclerosis. This clone occurred once. Method: immunoSEQ multiplex PCR; TCRdb's copy keeps in-frame clones and lacks some. The profile shows fewer than 110,000 clones, around 93% of them singletons. The V end lost 7 bases, the J end lost 4 bases, and 15 bases lay between the germline ends. CDR3 length: 14 residues. Per germline, CDR1 SGHNT and CDR2 YYREEE (reference sequence). The sequenced sample was peripheral blood, obtained in the third trimester of pregnancy. The sequence was obtained from a female donor in good health, enrolled as a control in a pregnancy study. J is TRBJ2-1 and V is TRBV5-4, with D perhaps matching TRBD2 (7 bases). In DNA, the CDR3 is TGTGCCAGCGTTCGCGGGGGCCGTTACAATGAGCAGTTCTTC. Encoded protein: CASVRGGRYNEQFF.